This paragraph reports one T cell receptor beta chain. The antigen is not known. The data were obtained in a study of OX40 agonist ivuxolimab in advanced cancers. The CDR3 runs 13 residues. Germline V gene sequence: CDR1 SGHNT, CDR2 YYREEE (reference sequence). The germline V and J ends were trimmed by 1 base and 0 bases, with 4 bases remaining between them. Only in-frame clones appear in the TCRdb table, and some are missing; sequencing was by immunoSEQ multiplex PCR. The table has 69,000 or so clones, 85% seen once; the top ten hold over 5%. Findings and caveats of the study: Determination of antigen specificity was not performed for the expanded peripheral T cells. Low levels of normalized T-cell clonal expansion also appeared in some nonresponders.

The source was CD4+ or CD8+ T cells sorted from blood, collected in a trial of the OX40 agonist ivuxolimab. V and J are TRBV5-4 and TRBJ1-1; D is unresolved. The TCR originated in an adult with an advanced solid tumor such as melanoma, head and neck, liver or kidney cancer. CDR3 protein: CASSLSMNTEAFF. The CDR3 DNA follows: TGTGCCAGCAGCTTGAGCATGAACACTGAAGCTTTCTTT.